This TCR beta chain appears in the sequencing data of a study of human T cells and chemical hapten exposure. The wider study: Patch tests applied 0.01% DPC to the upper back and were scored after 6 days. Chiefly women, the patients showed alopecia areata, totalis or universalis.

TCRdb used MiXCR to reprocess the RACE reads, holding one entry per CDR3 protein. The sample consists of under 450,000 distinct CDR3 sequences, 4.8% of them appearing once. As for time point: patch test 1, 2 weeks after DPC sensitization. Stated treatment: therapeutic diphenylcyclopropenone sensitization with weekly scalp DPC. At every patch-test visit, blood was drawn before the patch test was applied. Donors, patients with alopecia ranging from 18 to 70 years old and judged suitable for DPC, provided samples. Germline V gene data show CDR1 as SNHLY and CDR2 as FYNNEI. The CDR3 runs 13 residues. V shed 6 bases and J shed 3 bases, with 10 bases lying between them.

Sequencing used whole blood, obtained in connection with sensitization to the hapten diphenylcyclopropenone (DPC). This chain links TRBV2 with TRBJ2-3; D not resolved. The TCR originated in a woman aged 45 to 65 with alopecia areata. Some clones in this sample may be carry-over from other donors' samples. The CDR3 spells CASSGWGTDTQYF. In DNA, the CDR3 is TGTGCCAGCAGCGGATGGGGTACAGATACGCAGTATTTT.